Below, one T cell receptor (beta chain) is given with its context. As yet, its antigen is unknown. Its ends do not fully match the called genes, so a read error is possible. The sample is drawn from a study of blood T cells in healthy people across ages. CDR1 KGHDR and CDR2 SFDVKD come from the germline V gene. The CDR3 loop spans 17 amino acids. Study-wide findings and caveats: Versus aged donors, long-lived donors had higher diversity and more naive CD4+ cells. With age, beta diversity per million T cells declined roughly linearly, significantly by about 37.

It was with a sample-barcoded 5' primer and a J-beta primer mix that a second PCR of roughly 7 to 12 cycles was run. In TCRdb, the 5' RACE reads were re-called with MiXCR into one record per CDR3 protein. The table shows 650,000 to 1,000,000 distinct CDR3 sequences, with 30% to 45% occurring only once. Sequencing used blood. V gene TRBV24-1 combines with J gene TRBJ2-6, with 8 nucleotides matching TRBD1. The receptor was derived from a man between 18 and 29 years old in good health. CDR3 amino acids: CTTSTQGAEGGANVLTF. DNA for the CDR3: TGTACCACTAGTACGCAGGGGGCGGAAGGTGGGGCCAACGTCCTGACTTTC.